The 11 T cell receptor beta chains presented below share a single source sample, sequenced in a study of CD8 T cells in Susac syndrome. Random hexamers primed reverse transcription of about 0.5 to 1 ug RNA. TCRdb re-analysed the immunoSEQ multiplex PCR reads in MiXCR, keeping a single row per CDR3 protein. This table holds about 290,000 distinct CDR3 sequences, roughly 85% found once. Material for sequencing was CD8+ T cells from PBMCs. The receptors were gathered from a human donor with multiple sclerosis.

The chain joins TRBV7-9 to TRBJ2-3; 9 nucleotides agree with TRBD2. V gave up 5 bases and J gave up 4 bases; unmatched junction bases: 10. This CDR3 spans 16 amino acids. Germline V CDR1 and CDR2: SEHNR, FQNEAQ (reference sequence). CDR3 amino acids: CASSPPRAGGPDTQYF. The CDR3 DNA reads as TGTGCCAGCAGCCCCCCACGTGCGGGAGGGCCAGATACGCAGTATTTT.

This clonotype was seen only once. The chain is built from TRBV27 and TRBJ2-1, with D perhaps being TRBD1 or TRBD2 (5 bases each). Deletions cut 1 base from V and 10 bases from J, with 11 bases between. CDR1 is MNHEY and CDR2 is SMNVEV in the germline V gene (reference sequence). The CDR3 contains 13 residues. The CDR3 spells CASSLFGDGEQFF. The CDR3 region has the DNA TGTGCCAGCAGTTTATTCGGGGACGGGGAGCAGTTCTTC.

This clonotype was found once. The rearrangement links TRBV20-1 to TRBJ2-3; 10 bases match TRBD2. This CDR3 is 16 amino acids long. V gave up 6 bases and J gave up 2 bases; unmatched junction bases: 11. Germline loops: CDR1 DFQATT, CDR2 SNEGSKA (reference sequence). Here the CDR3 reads CSAQDFLAGDTDTQYF. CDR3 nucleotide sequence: TGCAGTGCGCAAGACTTCCTAGCGGGGGACACAGATACGCAGTATTTT.

The CDR3 loop is CASSFGWGPKEQYF. CDR3 nucleotide sequence: TGCGCCAGCAGCTTCGGCTGGGGGCCGAAAGAGCAGTACTTC. This chain joins TRBV5-1 and TRBJ2-7, with D maybe TRBD1 (6 bases). Germline CDR1 reads SGHRS; CDR2 reads YFSETQ. The CDR3 runs 14 residues. The ends were cut back, 2 bases at V and 7 bases at J, with 16 bases in the middle.

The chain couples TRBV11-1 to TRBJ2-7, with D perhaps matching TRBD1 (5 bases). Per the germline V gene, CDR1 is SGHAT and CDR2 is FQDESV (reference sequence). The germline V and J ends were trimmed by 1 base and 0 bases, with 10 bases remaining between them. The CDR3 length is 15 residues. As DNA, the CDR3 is TGTGCCAGCAGCTTAGAAGGGGTTGGCTCCTACGAGCAGTACTTC. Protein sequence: CASSLEGVGSYEQYF.

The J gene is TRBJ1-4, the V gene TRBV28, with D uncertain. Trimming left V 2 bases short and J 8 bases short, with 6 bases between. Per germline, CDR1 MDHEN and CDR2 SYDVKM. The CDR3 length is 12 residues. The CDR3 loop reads CASSLGYEKLFF. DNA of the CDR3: TGTGCCAGCAGTTTAGGTTACGAAAAACTGTTTTTT. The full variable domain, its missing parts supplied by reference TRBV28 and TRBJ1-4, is DVKVTQSSRYLVKRTGEKVFLECVQDMDHENMFWYRQDPGLGLRLIYFSYDVKMKEKGDIPEGYSVSREKKERFSLILESASTNQTSMYLCASSLGYEKLFFGSGTQLSVL.

The CDR3 region has the DNA TGCAGTGCTAGAGGTGGGGGGGACCGTTTGGAGACCCAGTACTTC. Residues: CSARGGGDRLETQYF. V and J are TRBV20-1 and TRBJ2-5; 7 bases agree with TRBD2. The germline V gene encodes CDR1 DFQATT and CDR2 SNEGSKA (reference sequence). This CDR3 has 15 amino acids. Trimming removed 1 base from V and 5 bases from J; junction bases left unmatched: 10.

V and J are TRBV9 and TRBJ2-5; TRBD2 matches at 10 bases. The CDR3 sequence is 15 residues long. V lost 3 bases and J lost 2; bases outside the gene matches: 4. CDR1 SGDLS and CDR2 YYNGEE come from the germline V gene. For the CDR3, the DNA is TGTGCCAGCAGCGCAGGACTAGCGGATCAAGAGACCCAGTACTTC. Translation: CASSAGLADQETQYF.

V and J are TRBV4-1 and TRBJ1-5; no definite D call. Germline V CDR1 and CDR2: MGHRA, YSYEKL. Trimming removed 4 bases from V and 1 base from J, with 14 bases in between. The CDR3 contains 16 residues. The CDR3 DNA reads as TGCGCCAGCAGCCGGACCGCGGGAATAAGCAATCAGCCCCAGCATTTT. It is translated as CASSRTAGISNQPQHF.

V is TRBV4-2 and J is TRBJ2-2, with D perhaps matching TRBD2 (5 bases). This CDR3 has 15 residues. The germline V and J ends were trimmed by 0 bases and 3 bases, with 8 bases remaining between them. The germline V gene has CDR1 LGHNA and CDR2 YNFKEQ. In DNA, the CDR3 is TGTGCCAGCAGCCAAGAAGGACTGGACACCGGGGAGCTGTTTTTT. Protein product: CASSQEGLDTGELFF.

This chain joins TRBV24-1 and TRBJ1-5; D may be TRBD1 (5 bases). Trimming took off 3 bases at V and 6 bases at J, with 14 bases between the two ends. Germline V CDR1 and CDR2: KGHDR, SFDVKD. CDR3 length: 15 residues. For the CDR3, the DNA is TGTGCCACCAGTGATATCGGGGGACCCCTTCAGCCCCAGCATTTT. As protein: CATSDIGGPLQPQHF.